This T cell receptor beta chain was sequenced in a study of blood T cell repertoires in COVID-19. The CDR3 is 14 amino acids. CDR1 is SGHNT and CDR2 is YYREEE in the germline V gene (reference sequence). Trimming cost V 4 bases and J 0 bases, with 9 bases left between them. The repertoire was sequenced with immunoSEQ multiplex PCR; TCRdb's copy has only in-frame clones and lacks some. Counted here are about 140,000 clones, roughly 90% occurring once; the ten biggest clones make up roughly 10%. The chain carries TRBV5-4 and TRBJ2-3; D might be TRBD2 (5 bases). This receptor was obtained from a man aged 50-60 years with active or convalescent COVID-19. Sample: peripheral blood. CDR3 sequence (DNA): TGTGCCAGCAGCCCCTGGACTAGCACAGATACGCAGTATTTT. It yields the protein CASSPWTSTDTQYF.